These T cell receptor beta chains were read from a single sample in a study of blood T cells in healthy people across ages. TCRdb ran MiXCR on the 5' RACE reads and lists one entry per CDR3 protein. The data show 1.2 million to 1.5 million distinct CDR3 sequences, roughly 59% seen once. The source material was blood. These receptors originate from a man aged 18-30 years in good health. CDR3s include the opening cysteine and the closing phenylalanine or tryptophan. Each record gives: D gene, CDR3 length, V gene, J gene, clone size, CDR3 DNA, CDR3 protein. D genes are given only for firm matches. A clone size is listed for some rows: how often the clone was seen (once, few, many), or a class if it is expanded.

TRBD2,15,TRBV25-1,TRBJ2-5,.,TGTGCCAGCAGTGAATCCGGGACTAGCAAGGAGACCCAGTACTTC,CASSESGTSKETQYF
TRBD2,18,TRBV2,TRBJ2-3,.,TGTGCCAGCAGTGAATCCCGAGCGGGGGGGATGAGCACAGATACGCAGTATTTT,CASSESRAGGMSTDTQYF
.,15,TRBV20-1,TRBJ1-1,.,TGCAGTGCTAGAGGGAAAAGGCGGGCCAACACTGAAGCTTTCTTT,CSARGKRRANTEAFF
.,13,TRBV15,TRBJ2-1,.,TGTGCCACCAGCAGAGTCAAGGGCGATGAGCAGTTCTTC,CATSRVKGDEQFF
TRBD2,15,TRBV7-8,TRBJ2-1,once,TGTGCCAGCAGCTCAGGACTAGCGGGGCAAGAGACCCAGTTCTTC,CASSSGLAGQETQFF
.,13,TRBV29-1,TRBJ2-1,.,TGCAGCGTCGGTAAAGGGGCTGACAATGAGCAGTTCTTC,CSVGKGADNEQFF
.,13,TRBV6-2/TRBV6-3,TRBJ2-2,.,TGTGCCAGCAAGCGAATCAACACCGGGGAGCTGTTTTTT,CASKRINTGELFF
TRBD2,17,TRBV6-5,TRBJ2-1,few,TGTGCCAGCAGTTACTTTGCGGGGGGGTCCTTGGGCAATGAGCAGTTCTTC,CASSYFAGGSLGNEQFF
.,13,TRBV20-1,TRBJ1-2,.,TGCAGTGCGTTGGACGTCGGAAACTATGGCTACACCTTC,CSALDVGNYGYTF
.,14,TRBV2,TRBJ2-1,once,TGTGCCAGCAGTGAAGCGCGTCAGGCAACCCGTGAGTTCTTC,CASSEARQATREFF
TRBD1,15,TRBV20-1,TRBJ1-2,.,TGCAGTGCGACCGGGACAGGGGGCTTGCACTATGGCTACACCTTC,CSATGTGGLHYGYTF
.,15,TRBV7-2,TRBJ2-7,.,TGTGCCAGCAGCTCCGTCGGGACGGCGGCGTACGAGCAGTACTTC,CASSSVGTAAYEQYF
.,14,TRBV27,TRBJ2-4,.,TGTGCCAGCAGTTTGCCAGGGCAGAAAAACATTCAGTACTTC,CASSLPGQKNIQYF
TRBD1,15,TRBV28,TRBJ2-7,.,TGTGCCAGCAGGTCCGGGACAGTGGGCTCCTACGAGCAGTACTTC,CASRSGTVGSYEQYF
TRBD1,15,TRBV27,TRBJ2-7,.,TGTGCCAGCAGTCAACGACAGGGGTTCTCCTACGAGCAGTACTTC,CASSQRQGFSYEQYF
TRBD1,15,TRBV24-1,TRBJ2-5,.,TGTGCCACCAGTGATTTGCGGGGACAGCGAGAGACCCAGTACTTC,CATSDLRGQRETQYF
.,15,TRBV6-1,TRBJ2-6,.,TGTGCCAGCAGTGAAGGGGGCGCTGGGGCCAACGTCCTGACTTTC,CASSEGGAGANVLTF
TRBD2,15,TRBV6-6,TRBJ2-2,.,TGTGCCAGCAGAGGGGGGGGACTAGCAGGCGGGGAGCTGTTTTTT,CASRGGGLAGGELFF
.,15,TRBV7-2,TRBJ2-7,.,TGTGCCAGCAGCTTAGTATCGGACCCAGCCTACGAGCAGTACTTC,CASSLVSDPAYEQYF
.,12,TRBV20-1,TRBJ2-6,.,TGCAGTGCTACAGGTGGGGCCAACGTCCTGACTTTC,CSATGGANVLTF
TRBD1,12,TRBV12-3/TRBV12-4,TRBJ1-6,once,TGTGCCAGCAGTCTAGGACAGGGCCGCCTCCACTTT,CASSLGQGRLHF
.,12,TRBV9,TRBJ1-2,few,TGTGCCAGCAGCGGGGGGCCCTATGGCTACACCTTC,CASSGGPYGYTF
.,14,TRBV7-9,TRBJ2-3,few,TGTGCCAGCAACCACGGCGGGCTCGCAGATACGCAGTATTTT,CASNHGGLADTQYF
.,15,TRBV6-2/TRBV6-3,TRBJ2-7,.,TGTGCCAGCAGTTACCCGATCGGACAGTTCTACGAGCAGTACTTC,CASSYPIGQFYEQYF
.,15,TRBV7-9,TRBJ2-7,.,TGTGCCAGCAGCTTGGTCGGGGGGCCATCCTACGAGCAGTACTTC,CASSLVGGPSYEQYF
TRBD2,15,TRBV10-1,TRBJ2-7,.,TGCGCCAACAGTGAACTAGAGCGGGAGCTATACGAGCAGTACTTC,CANSELERELYEQYF
.,17,TRBV7-5,TRBJ1-2,.,.,CISVSEAPKGGSYGYTF
TRBD1,17,TRBV20-1,TRBJ1-5,.,TGCAGTGCTAGAAACTGGGACAGGGACGAGGGCAATCAGCCCCAGCATTTT,CSARNWDRDEGNQPQHF
.,11,TRBV7-9,TRBJ2-1,.,TGTGCCAGCAGCCACCAAACCACCCAGTTCTTC,CASSHQTTQFF
.,16,TRBV4-1,TRBJ1-5,.,TGCGCCAGCAGCCACCACGACGATAGGGGCAATCAGCCCCAGCATTTT,CASSHHDDRGNQPQHF
.,12,TRBV29-1,TRBJ2-2,few,TGCAGCGTTCGTTCCAACACCGGGGAGCTGTTTTTT,CSVRSNTGELFF
.,14,TRBV20-1,TRBJ1-2,.,TGCAGTCCATCTGAAGAAAAAGCTAACTATGGCTACACCTTC,CSPSEEKANYGYTF
.,14,TRBV15,TRBJ1-2,.,TGTGCCACCAGCAGGACAGGTGGCACCTATGGCTACACCTTC,CATSRTGGTYGYTF
TRBD2,15,TRBV9,TRBJ2-5,.,TGTGCCAGCAGCGGAGGGACTAGCTCCCAAGAGACCCAGTACTTC,CASSGGTSSQETQYF
TRBD2,15,TRBV27,TRBJ2-1,.,TGTGCCAGCAGTCCAACTAGCGGGGGGGTGGGTGAGCAGTTCTTC,CASSPTSGGVGEQFF
TRBD1,14,TRBV27,TRBJ1-5,.,TGTGCCAGCAGTTTAAACAGGGGGGGTCAGCCCCAGCATTTT,CASSLNRGGQPQHF
TRBD1,15,TRBV6-5,TRBJ1-6,once,TGTGCCAGCAGTTACGACAGGGGAGGCAATTCACCCCTCCACTTT,CASSYDRGGNSPLHF
.,15,TRBV20-1,TRBJ1-1,.,TGCAGTGCCCCTTCCTCCCTCAACATGAACACTGAGGCTTTCTTT,CSAPSSLNMNTEAFF
.,14,TRBV4-1,TRBJ2-7,.,TGCGCCAGCAGTCTTACGTGGGGGGAATACGAGCAGTACTTC,CASSLTWGEYEQYF
TRBD2,15,TRBV28,TRBJ2-1,once,TGTGCCAGCAGAGACACTAGCGGAGCGTCGAATGAGCAGTTCTTC,CASRDTSGASNEQFF